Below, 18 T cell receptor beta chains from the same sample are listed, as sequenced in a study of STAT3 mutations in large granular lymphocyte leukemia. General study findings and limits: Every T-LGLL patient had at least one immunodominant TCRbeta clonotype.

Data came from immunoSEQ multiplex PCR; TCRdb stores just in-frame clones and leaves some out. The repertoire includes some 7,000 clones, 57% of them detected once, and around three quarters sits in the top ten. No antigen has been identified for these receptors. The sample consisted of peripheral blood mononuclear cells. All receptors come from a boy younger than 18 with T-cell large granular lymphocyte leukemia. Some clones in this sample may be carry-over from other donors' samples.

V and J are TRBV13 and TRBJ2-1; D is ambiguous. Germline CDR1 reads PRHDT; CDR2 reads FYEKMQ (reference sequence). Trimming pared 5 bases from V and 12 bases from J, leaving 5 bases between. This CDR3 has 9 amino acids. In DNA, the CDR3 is TGTGCCAGCAGCACACGGCAGTTCTTC. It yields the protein CASSTRQFF.

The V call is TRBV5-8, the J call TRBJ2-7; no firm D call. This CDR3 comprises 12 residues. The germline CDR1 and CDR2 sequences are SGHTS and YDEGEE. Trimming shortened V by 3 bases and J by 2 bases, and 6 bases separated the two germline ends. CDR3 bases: TGTGCCAGCAGCTATCTGACCTACGAGCAGTACTTC. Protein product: CASSYLTYEQYF.

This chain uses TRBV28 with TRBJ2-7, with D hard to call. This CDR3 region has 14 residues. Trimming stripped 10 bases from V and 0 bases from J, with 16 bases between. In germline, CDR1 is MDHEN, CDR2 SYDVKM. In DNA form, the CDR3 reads TGTGCCACCGCGCCTATTGTGGACTCCTACGAGCAGTACTTC. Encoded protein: CATAPIVDSYEQYF.

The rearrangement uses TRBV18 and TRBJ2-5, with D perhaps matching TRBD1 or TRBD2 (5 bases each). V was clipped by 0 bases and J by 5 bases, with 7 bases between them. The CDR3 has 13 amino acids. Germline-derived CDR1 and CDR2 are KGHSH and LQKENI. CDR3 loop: CASSPPGDETQYF. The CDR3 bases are TGTGCCAGCTCACCACCAGGGGACGAGACCCAGTACTTC.

The CDR3 protein is CASSLWESSYNEQFF. The CDR3 DNA is TGTGCCAGCAGCTTATGGGAGAGCTCCTACAATGAGCAGTTCTTC. The chain couples TRBV13 to TRBJ2-1, with D possibly being TRBD2 (5 bases). The CDR3 totals 15 residues. From germline, CDR1 is PRHDT and CDR2 FYEKMQ (reference sequence). Trimming shortened V by 2 bases and J by 0 bases, and 8 bases separated the two germline ends.

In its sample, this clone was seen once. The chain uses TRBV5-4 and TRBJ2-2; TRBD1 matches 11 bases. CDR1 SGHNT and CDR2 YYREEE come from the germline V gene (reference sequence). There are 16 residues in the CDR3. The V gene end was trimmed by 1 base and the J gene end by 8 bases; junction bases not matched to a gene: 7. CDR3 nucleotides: TGTGCCAGCAGCTTGCCCTCGGACAGGGGGCTTGGGGAGCTGTTTTTT. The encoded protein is CASSLPSDRGLGELFF.

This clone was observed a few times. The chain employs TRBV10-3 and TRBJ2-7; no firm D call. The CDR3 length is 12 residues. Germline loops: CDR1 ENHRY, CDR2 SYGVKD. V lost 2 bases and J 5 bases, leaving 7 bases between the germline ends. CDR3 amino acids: CAISEEGHEQYF. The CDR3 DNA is TGTGCCATCAGTGAGGAAGGCCACGAGCAGTACTTC.

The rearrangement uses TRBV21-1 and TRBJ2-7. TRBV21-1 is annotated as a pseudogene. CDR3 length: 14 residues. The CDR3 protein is CASSKSRGAYEQYF. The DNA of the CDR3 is TGTGCCAGCAGCAAATCGAGGGGGGCCTACGAGCAGTACTTC.

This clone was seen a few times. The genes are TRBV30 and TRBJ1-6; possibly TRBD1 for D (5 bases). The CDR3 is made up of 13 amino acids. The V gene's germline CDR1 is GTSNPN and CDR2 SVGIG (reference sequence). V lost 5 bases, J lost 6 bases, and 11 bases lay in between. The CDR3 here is CAWSPGPNSPLHF. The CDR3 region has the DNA TGTGCCTGGTCTCCAGGGCCTAATTCACCCCTCCACTTT.

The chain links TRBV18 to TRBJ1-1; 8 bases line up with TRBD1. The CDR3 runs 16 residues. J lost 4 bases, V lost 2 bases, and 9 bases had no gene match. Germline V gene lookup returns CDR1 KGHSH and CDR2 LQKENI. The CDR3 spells CASSPSVPTGVTEAFF. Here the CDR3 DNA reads TGTGCCAGCTCACCAAGCGTGCCGACAGGGGTCACTGAAGCTTTCTTT.

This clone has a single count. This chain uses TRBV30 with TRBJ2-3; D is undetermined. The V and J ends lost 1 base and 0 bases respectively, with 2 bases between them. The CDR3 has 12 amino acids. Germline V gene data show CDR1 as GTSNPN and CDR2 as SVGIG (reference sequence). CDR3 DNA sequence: TGTGCCTGGAGTGCCAGCACAGATACGCAGTATTTT. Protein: CAWSASTDTQYF.

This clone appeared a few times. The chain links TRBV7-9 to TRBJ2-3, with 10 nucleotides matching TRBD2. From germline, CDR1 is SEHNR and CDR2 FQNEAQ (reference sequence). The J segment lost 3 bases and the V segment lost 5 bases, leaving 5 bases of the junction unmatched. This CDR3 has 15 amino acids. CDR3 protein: CASSRGLAETDTQYF. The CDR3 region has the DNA TGTGCCAGCAGCCGCGGACTAGCGGAGACAGATACGCAGTATTTT.

The chain's CDR3 is CASGLGVDIQYF. In DNA form, the CDR3 reads TGTGCTAGTGGTTTGGGGGTGGACATTCAGTACTTC. V usage is TRBV12-5 and J usage is TRBJ2-4; D remains unclear. CDR1 LGHNT and CDR2 FRNRAP come from the germline V gene. The CDR3 consists of 12 residues. The V and J ends lost 1 base and 8 bases respectively, with 6 bases between them.

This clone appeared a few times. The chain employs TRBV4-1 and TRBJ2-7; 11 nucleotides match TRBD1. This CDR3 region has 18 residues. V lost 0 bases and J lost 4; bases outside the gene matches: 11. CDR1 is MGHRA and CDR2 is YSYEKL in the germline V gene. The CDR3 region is CASSQELAEGTGGYEQYF. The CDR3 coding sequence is TGCGCCAGCAGCCAAGAGTTGGCTGAGGGGACAGGGGGATACGAGCAGTACTTC.

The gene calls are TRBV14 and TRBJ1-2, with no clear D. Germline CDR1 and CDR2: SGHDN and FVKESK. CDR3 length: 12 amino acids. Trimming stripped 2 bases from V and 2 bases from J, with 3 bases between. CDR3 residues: CASSQSNYGYTF. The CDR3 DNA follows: TGTGCCAGCAGCCAATCCAACTATGGCTACACCTTC.

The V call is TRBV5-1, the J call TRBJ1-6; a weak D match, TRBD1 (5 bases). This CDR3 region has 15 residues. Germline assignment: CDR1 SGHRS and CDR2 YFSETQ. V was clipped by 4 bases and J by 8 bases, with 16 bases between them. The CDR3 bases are TGCGCCAGCAGCACCGGGACCCATGAAGATTCACCCCTCCACTTT. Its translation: CASSTGTHEDSPLHF.

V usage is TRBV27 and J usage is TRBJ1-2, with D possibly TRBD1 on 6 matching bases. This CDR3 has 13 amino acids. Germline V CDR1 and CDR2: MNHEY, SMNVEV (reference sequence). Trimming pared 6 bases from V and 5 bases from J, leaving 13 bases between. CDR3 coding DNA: TGTGCCAGCAGCGAACAGGGTTCTTATGGCTACACCTTC. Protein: CASSEQGSYGYTF.

The CDR3 DNA is TGCGCCAGCAGCTTGGGGGCTTACGAGCAGTACTTC. Translating it yields CASSLGAYEQYF. J is TRBJ2-7 and V is TRBV5-1; no clear D. Trimming pared 0 bases from V and 4 bases from J, leaving 5 bases between. The CDR3 is made up of 12 amino acids. The germline CDR1 and CDR2 sequences are SGHRS and YFSETQ.